Given below is one T cell receptor beta chain in context. It has no known antigen specificity. Within one base of it there is no much larger clone, and no base qualities were kept. The CDR3 covers 18 residues, taking in both the cysteine and the phenylalanine. Only the CDR3 DNA stays, 54 bases, in frame from base 1. The germline V and J ends show losses of 10 bases and 2 bases respectively, and no gene match explains 19 bases of the junction. CDR1 SEHNR and CDR2 FQNEAQ are derived from the germline V gene (reference sequence). This sample is drawn from a study of vaccination and CD4 T cells after COVID-19 (dated 2022 in TCRdb). Some background on the complete study: SARS-CoV-2 positivity had been established in the convalescent patients by nasal swab PCR, and mild disease was recorded in several of these patients and severe disease in one. Six males and four females were included in the convalescent cohort, with two Hispanic individuals, seven Caucasians, two Asians and one multiracial person represented. Overlapping spike peptide pools from SARS-CoV-2 and from the common cold coronaviruses HCoV-NL63, HCoV-OC43 and HCoV-229E were used as culture stimuli. Post-COVID blood samples were collected from convalescent patients a median of roughly 100 days after diagnosis, with a range of about 30 to 161 days. The time from the second vaccine dose to post-vaccine blood sampling had a median of roughly 79 days and ranged from about 14 to 250 days. Participants got two doses of the Pfizer-BioNTech BNT162b2 vaccine (n=8) or two doses of the Moderna mRNA-1273 vaccine (n=2). In control cultures, a CEFX viral epitope pool was used as positive control, an HIV-1 Nef peptide pool was used as negative control, or no peptide was added. In under twelve COVID-19 convalescent patients and a handful of infection-naive healthy vaccine recipients, researchers compared the spike-specific CD4+ TCR repertoire from before mRNA vaccination with the repertoire from after.

On the study overall, not on this receptor specifically: Nearly all vaccine-specific clones in convalescent patients (304 of 307) were mono-reactive for SARS-CoV-2 spike rather than cross-reactive with common cold coronaviruses. The study included relatively few convalescent patients and did not analyze early timepoints after natural infection. The median count of SARS-CoV-2-reactive clonotypes went up from under 25 after infection to 35 to 40 after vaccination, although the change was not significant. In convalescent patients, a median around 85% of post-vaccine SARS-CoV-2-reactive clones were detected only after vaccination, and vaccine-specific priming was suggested by this finding.

The meaning of the sample's treatment or condition label: roughly 11-day PBMC culture with coronavirus spike peptide pools or control peptides (ViraFEST assay). The ViraFEST assay, used in the study, expanded antigen-specific T cells with peptide pools and then identified the expanded clonotypes through TCR sequencing. Positive SARS-CoV-2 PCR tests in the convalescent patients dated from March to December 2020, before Alpha, Beta and Delta variants emerged in the United States. About 1.8 million PBMCs per well were cultured in IMDM with roughly 5.2% human AB serum and approximately 9.1 IU/ml IL-2, plus 10 ug/ml peptide pools. On days 3 and 7, half of the culture medium was replaced with fresh IL-2-containing medium. After 10 days of culture, CD4+ T cells were isolated by negative selection with the EasySep CD4+ T cell isolation kit. Ficoll-Paque Plus gradient centrifugation was used to isolate PBMCs from whole blood, and the isolated PBMCs were then either used fresh or cryopreserved at -140C. Triplicate wells were generally used for each culture condition.

Libraries were made using PCR. DNA from cultured CD4+ T cells underwent TCR sequencing with the Oncomine TCR Beta short-read assay at the Johns Hopkins FTIC core. Genomic DNA was extracted from the cultured CD4+ T cells with the QIAamp micro DNA kit. The Oncomine TCR Beta libraries from cultured CD4+ T cells were pooled using unique dual indexes and then sequenced on an Illumina iSeq 100. From the authors' description of their analysis: Non-productive sequences were removed, and CDR3s not starting with C, not ending with F or W, or shorter than 7 amino acids were discarded. The MANAFEST web application identified antigen-specific clonotypes by comparing peptide-stimulated wells against reference wells and other culture wells. For a clone to be called positive, the clone needed an FDR below 0.05, an odds ratio above 5, and a productive frequency above 0.1% in at least two of three replicate wells. A clonotype counted as cross-reactive if it showed significant expansion both in the SARS-CoV-2 spike wells and in at least one common cold coronavirus spike condition. Levenshtein distances (stringdist) and unrooted phylogenetic trees (ape) in R version 3.6.1 were used to assess CDR3 homology. TCRdb trimmed the raw reads at Q25, called clones with MiXCR and kept productive beta chains. One record per CDR3 amino acid sequence lists the most common genes and DNA. The V and J calls were determined by TCRdb, not by the authors. This sample comprises about 13,000 distinct CDR3 sequences, under 75% of them detected only once. The leading ten clones occupy roughly 19% of the sample.

In this chain, TRBV7-9 is recombined with TRBJ2-3; 9 of the junction bases match TRBD2. The origin of this receptor is a human donor who had recovered from COVID-19. Sample: CD4+ T cells from blood, cultured in vitro. For the CDR3, the sequence is CATPLTSGGGGNTDTQYF. The bases read TGTGCCACCCCGCTGACTAGCGGAGGGGGCGGTAACACAGATACGCAGTATTTT.